Each of the 3 T cell receptor beta chains below was sequenced from the same sample in a study of shared T cell receptors in the human thymus. TCRdb keeps only in-frame clones here, not all; method: immunoSEQ multiplex PCR. Of roughly 410,000 clones in the sample, more than 85% were seen once. Sequencing was done on a sample of thymocytes. Receptors were obtained from a human donor.

V and J are TRBV4-3 and TRBJ2-1; 8 bases align to TRBD1. CDR3 length: 17 amino acids. Germline CDR1 is LGHNA and CDR2 is YSLEER. Losses at the gene ends were 3 bases for V and 1 base for J; bases not matched to a gene: 8. Written as DNA, the CDR3 is TGCGCCAGCAGCCATCCCAGACAGGGGAGGTCCTACAATGAGCAGTTCTTC. It codes for CASSHPRQGRSYNEQFF.

The chain couples TRBV19 to TRBJ2-2; D perhaps matches TRBD1 (6 bases). The CDR3 runs 15 residues. Germline values: CDR1 LNHDA, CDR2 SQIVND (reference sequence). Trimming shortened V by 5 bases and J by 4 bases, and 14 bases separated the two germline ends. CDR3 protein: CASSSSDRFTGELFF. CDR3 in DNA: TGTGCCAGTAGTTCCTCGGACAGATTCACCGGGGAGCTGTTTTTT.

The chain employs TRBV7-9 and TRBJ1-1; perhaps TRBD1 as D (5 bases). CDR1 and CDR2 from the germline V gene are SEHNR and FQNEAQ (reference sequence). V lost 1 base and J lost 4, with 13 bases in between. The CDR3 length is 15 residues. The CDR3 here is CASSLGPPGGTEAFF. The CDR3 coding sequence is TGTGCCAGCAGCTTAGGTCCCCCGGGGGGCACTGAAGCTTTCTTT.